This entry is about one T cell receptor beta chain. The protocol was immunoSEQ multiplex PCR, while the TCRdb copy is restricted to in-frame clones and leaves out a portion. The sample has about 65,000 clones, 80% to 95% seen once. Germline CDR1 SEHNR, CDR2 FQNEAQ (reference sequence). V lost 5 bases, J lost 6 bases, and 10 bases stayed unmatched. CDR3 length equals 15 residues. The data originate from a study of T cell changes during pregnancy in multiple sclerosis. The rearrangement joins TRBV7-9 to TRBJ2-1; TRBD1 matches at 7 bases. This TCR came from a female donor in good health, enrolled as a control in a pregnancy study. Sample: CD8+ T cells from peripheral blood mononuclear cells, taken in the third trimester of pregnancy. CDR3 residues: CASSVRQGVINEQFF. DNA for the CDR3: TGTGCCAGCAGCGTACGACAGGGAGTAATCAATGAGCAGTTCTTC.